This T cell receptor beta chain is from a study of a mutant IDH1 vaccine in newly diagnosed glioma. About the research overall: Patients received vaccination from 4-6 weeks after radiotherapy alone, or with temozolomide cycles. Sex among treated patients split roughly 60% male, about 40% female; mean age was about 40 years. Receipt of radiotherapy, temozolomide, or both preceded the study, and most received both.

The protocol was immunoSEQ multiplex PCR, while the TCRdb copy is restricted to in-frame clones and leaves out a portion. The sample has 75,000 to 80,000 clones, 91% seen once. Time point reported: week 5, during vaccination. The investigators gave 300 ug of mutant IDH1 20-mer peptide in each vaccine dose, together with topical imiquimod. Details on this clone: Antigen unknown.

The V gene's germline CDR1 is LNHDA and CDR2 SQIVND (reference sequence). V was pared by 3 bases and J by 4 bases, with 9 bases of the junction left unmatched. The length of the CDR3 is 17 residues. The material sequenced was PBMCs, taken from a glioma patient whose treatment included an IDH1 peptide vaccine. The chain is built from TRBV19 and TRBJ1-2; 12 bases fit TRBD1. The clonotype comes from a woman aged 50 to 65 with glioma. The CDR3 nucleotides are TGTGCCAGTAGTATTTTTGGGACAGGGGGCGGTCTCTATGGCTACACCTTC. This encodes CASSIFGTGGGLYGYTF.